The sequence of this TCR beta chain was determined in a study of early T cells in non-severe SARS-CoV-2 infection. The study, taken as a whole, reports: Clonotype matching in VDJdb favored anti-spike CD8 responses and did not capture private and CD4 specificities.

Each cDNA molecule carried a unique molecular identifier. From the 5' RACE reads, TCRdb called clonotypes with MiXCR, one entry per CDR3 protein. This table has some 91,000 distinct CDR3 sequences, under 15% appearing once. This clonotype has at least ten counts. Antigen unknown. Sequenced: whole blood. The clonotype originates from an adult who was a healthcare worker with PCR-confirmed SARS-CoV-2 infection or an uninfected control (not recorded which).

The CDR3 coding sequence is TGCGCCAGCAGCCTCGAAAGCAATCAGCCCCAGCATTTT. It codes for CASSLESNQPQHF. The chain carries TRBV5-1 and TRBJ1-5; D ambiguous. Trimming pared 4 bases from V and 1 base from J, leaving 6 bases between. Germline CDR1 is SGHRS and CDR2 is YFSETQ. CDR3 length: 13 amino acids. Drawing the rest from reference TRBV5-1 and TRBJ1-5, the complete variable domain is KAGVTQTPRYLIKTRGQQVTLSCSPISGHRSVSWYQQTPGQGLQFLFEYFSETQRNKGNFPGRFSGRQFSNSRSEMNVSTLELGDSALYLCASSLESNQPQHFGDGTRLSIL.